This note documents a single T cell receptor beta chain sequence. Its antigen is currently not known. Qualities for individual bases were not recorded, and no much larger clone is one base off. TCRbeta CDR3 regions were amplified from genomic DNA using the immunoSEQ Assay, a bias-controlled multiplex PCR. The study's processing was this. The number of nucleated cells in each sample was estimated from the amplification of reference gene primers within the assay. To quantify the absolute abundance of each unique TCRbeta CDR3 rearrangement, sequence reads were collapsed and filtered. Productive Simpson clonality was computed per sample as the square root of Simpson's diversity index over productive rearrangements. TCRdb took over this immuneACCESS table, retaining in-frame rearrangements with V and J assigned. Such tables are incomplete; in checked studies, under half of the missing clones stem from an unresolved V gene, and the remainder is unexplained. Clonal size and the V and J genes are those of that table, whereas D and trimming came from the DNA. The sample profile shows 330,000 or so clones; over 80% of them were found once. More than 5% of the sample goes to the ten largest clones.

This specimen comes from a study of blood T cell repertoires in COVID-19 (dated by TCRdb to about 2020). In the study overall: Collaborator samples came from the United States, Italy and Spain and covered acute and convalescent phases of COVID-19. The material from the prospective study consisted of cDNA or gDNA derived from T cells, B-cell-depleted T cells, or PBMCs. The samples were drawn from two sources: the first 160 participants of the ongoing ImmuneRACE study, and 1,254 subjects contributed by 6 global collaborators. A freely available public database, intended as a resource for researchers studying the immune response to SARS-CoV-2, is where the repertoires were released. Subjects who had been exposed to COVID-19, were actively infected with it, or had recovered from it provided the deeply sampled blood TCRbeta repertoires that made up the dataset. HLA class I and class II types, where available, came from metadata supplied by the sample provider rather than from assay-based typing. A de-identified subject ID, COVID-19 status, age in years and sex were almost always included in the sample metadata. Beyond this particular receptor, the publication reports: The amount of clinical and demographic metadata varied by source and participant and was provided uncurated.

V trim: 4 bases; J trim: 4 bases; unmatched bases: 9. The CDR3 holds 15 amino acids from the cysteine to the phenylalanine. Only the CDR3 region is kept as DNA, spanning 45 bases read in frame from base 1. Taken from the germline V gene, the CDR1 and CDR2 loops are MNHEY and SVGAGI. Participants in the prospective study were enrolled through a virtual design, were aged 18 to 89 years, and lived in 24 United States geographic areas. To assign participants to cohorts, the prospective study relied on clinical history that participants themselves reported in a screening survey and a study questionnaire. Recovered participants in ImmuneRACE Cohort 3 were defined as having two consecutive negative NP/OP PCR tests, clearance from a healthcare professional, or resolution of symptoms. In the prospective study, whole blood, serum and a nasopharyngeal or oropharyngeal swab were collected from each participant by mobile phlebotomists. Additional blood draws and questionnaires over an approximately 2-month period could optionally be provided by prospective study participants. Before DNA extraction, blood samples from the prospective study were shipped at room temperature or frozen.

The TCR originated in a young man who had recovered from COVID-19. Sequencing input: PBMCs or T cells enriched from blood (not recorded which). This receptor chain uses TRBV6-5 and TRBJ1-1, and 7 junction bases match TRBD1. Here is the DNA: TGTGCCAGCAGTTTAAGTCAGGGGGTCGTCACTGAAGCTTTCTTT. Its translation is CASSLSQGVVTEAFF.